Below, 31 T cell receptor beta chains from the same sample are listed, as sequenced in a study of T cells after yellow fever vaccination. TCRdb re-derived calls from the 5' RACE reads in MiXCR, one entry per CDR3 protein. The data hold 46,000 or so distinct CDR3 sequences, with around 6.4% observed a single time. Sequenced here: PBMCs, either bulk or a sorted T-cell subset (CD4+, CD8+, memory, or dextramer-sorted; not recorded which), sampled 45 days after the yellow fever booster vaccination. These receptors were taken from a man aged 30 to 45 who received the YFV17D yellow fever vaccine.

This clonotype has a count of ten or more. V and J are TRBV6-2 or TRBV6-3 and TRBJ2-6; 7 bases map to TRBD1. This CDR3 has 19 residues. Germline V CDR1 and CDR2: MNHEY, SVGEGT. After removal of 8 bases from V and 0 bases from J, the junction contained 16 bases not matched to a gene. The CDR3 nucleotides read TGTGCCAGCGGCCCAAGAAGACAGGGAATAAGCTCTGGGGCCAACGTCCTGACTTTC. It translates to CASGPRRQGISSGANVLTF.

There are a few counts of this clonotype. The V gene is TRBV6-2 or TRBV6-3, the J gene TRBJ2-7; 11 nucleotides agree with TRBD1. Germline V gives CDR1 MNHEY, CDR2 SVGEGT. The CDR3 consists of 15 residues. V shed 0 bases, J shed 3 bases, and the junction held 1 base outside the gene matches. The CDR3 sequence is CASSYSGTGGYEQYF. CDR3 bases: TGTGCCAGCAGTTACTCCGGGACAGGGGGCTACGAGCAGTACTTC.

This rearrangement joins TRBV7-2 to TRBJ1-2; 9 bases fit TRBD1. The V segment lost 4 bases and the J segment 6 bases; nucleotides outside the gene matches: 3. The germline CDR1 and CDR2 sequences are SGHTA and FQGNSA. CDR3 size: 13 residues. The CDR3 nucleotides read TGTGCCAGCAGCTCGGGACAGGGCCATGGCTACACCTTC. Its protein is CASSSGQGHGYTF.

This clonotype was detected many times. The rearrangement joins TRBV5-4 to TRBJ2-2; 8 nucleotides align to TRBD2. V trimming: 4 bases; J trimming: 5 bases; junction bases outside the gene matches: 7. In germline, CDR1 is SGHNT, CDR2 YYREEE (reference sequence). The CDR3 length is 15 residues. This CDR3 is CASSGGTSRTGELFF. The CDR3, as DNA: TGTGCCAGCAGCGGGGGGACTAGTCGAACCGGGGAGCTGTTTTTT.

Details on this clonotype: Being one base from a much bigger clone, this may be a read error. The chain links TRBV20-1 to TRBJ2-7; D is uncertain. Looked up from germline, CDR1 is DFQATT and CDR2 is SNEGSKA (reference sequence). The CDR3 covers 12 residues. CDR3 sequence: CSSRWSTNEQYF. The CDR3 bases are TGCAGTTCTAGATGGAGTACAAACGAGCAGTACTTC.

A note on this clonotype: A junction boundary mismatches the germline segment, possibly from a read error. This chain connects TRBV20-1 to TRBJ1-5; no clear D. The CDR3 consists of 15 residues. Germline values: CDR1 DFQATT, CDR2 SNEGSKA (reference sequence). The CDR3: CSARGLGNSNQLQHF. The CDR3, as DNA: TGCAGTGCTAGAGGTCTCGGGAATAGCAATCAGCTCCAGCATTTT.

The chain combines TRBV6-2 or TRBV6-3 with TRBJ2-1, with D perhaps TRBD2 (5 bases). Trimming took off 6 bases at V and 7 bases at J, with 19 bases between the two ends. The CDR3 covers 15 residues. The V gene's germline CDR1 is MNHEY and CDR2 SVGEGT. CDR3 region: CASRGSRRTKNEQFF. The CDR3 DNA follows: TGTGCCAGCAGAGGTAGCAGGAGGACCAAGAATGAGCAGTTCTTC.

This clonotype was counted at least ten times. J is TRBJ2-1 and V is TRBV12-3 or TRBV12-4; TRBD2 agrees at 8 bases. CDR3 length: 15 residues. The V segment lost 1 base and the J segment 5 bases; nucleotides outside the gene matches: 4. Here the CDR3 reads CASSLGAGGHNEQFF. The CDR3 DNA is TGTGCCAGCAGTTTAGGGGCGGGGGGCCACAATGAGCAGTTCTTC.

This clonotype was counted many times. The V gene is TRBV5-1, the J gene TRBJ1-1; no definite D call. The germline CDR1 and CDR2 sequences are SGHRS and YFSETQ. V was shortened by 5 bases and J by 4 bases, with 12 bases between the two germline ends. This CDR3 has 13 residues. The CDR3 DNA sequence: TGCGCCAGCAGGGGCCCCAGCATCACTGAAGCTTTCTTT. Its protein product is CASRGPSITEAFF. The variable domain in full, completed from reference TRBV5-1 and TRBJ1-1, reads KAGVTQTPRYLIKTRGQQVTLSCSPISGHRSVSWYQQTPGQGLQFLFEYFSETQRNKGNFPGRFSGRQFSNSRSEMNVSTLELGDSALYLCASRGPSITEAFFGQGTRLTVV.

The table lists this clonotype with many counts. This chain links TRBV7-2 with TRBJ2-1, with 7 nucleotides matching TRBD2. V shed 3 bases, J shed 4 bases, and the junction held 6 bases outside the gene matches. This CDR3 has 15 residues. Germline V CDR1 and CDR2: SGHTA, FQGNSA. In nucleotides, the CDR3 is TGTGCCAGCAGCTTGGAAGCGGGAATATACAATGAGCAGTTCTTC. Translating it yields CASSLEAGIYNEQFF.

This clonotype was counted many times. The chain is built from TRBV6-4 and TRBJ2-2; D is uncertain. From germline, CDR1 is MRHNA and CDR2 SNTAGT. There are 13 residues in the CDR3. V was shortened by 3 bases and J by 2 bases, with 4 bases between the two germline ends. CDR3 sequence reads: CASSEDNTGELFF. In nucleotides, the CDR3 is TGTGCCAGCAGTGAGGACAACACCGGGGAGCTGTTTTTT.

The V and J genes are TRBV12-3 or TRBV12-4 and TRBJ1-1; D gene uncertain. The CDR3 loop spans 13 amino acids. The V end was cut by 4 bases, the J end by 0 bases, with 6 bases between. The CDR3 sequence: CASSSRLNTEAFF. Here the CDR3 DNA reads TGTGCCAGCAGTTCTAGATTGAACACTGAAGCTTTCTTT.

This clonotype has at least ten counts. V and J are TRBV10-3 and TRBJ2-5; TRBD2 might be the D (5 bases). Germline V gene sequence: CDR1 ENHRY, CDR2 SYGVKD. V was clipped by 11 bases and J by 3 bases, with 16 bases between them. This CDR3 has 13 residues. The CDR3 spells CASRPSGEETQYF. The CDR3 DNA reads as TGTGCCTCAAGACCCAGCGGCGAAGAGACCCAGTACTTC.

The gene calls are TRBV5-4 and TRBJ1-1; perhaps TRBD1 as D (6 bases). Looked up from germline, CDR1 is SGHNT and CDR2 is YYREEE (reference sequence). This CDR3 is 15 amino acids long. V shed 3 bases and J shed 6 bases, with 18 bases lying between them. In DNA form, the CDR3 reads TGTGCCAGCAGCTCGGAATCGACAGGTACAGCTGAAGCTTTCTTT. This encodes CASSSESTGTAEAFF.

The CDR3 coding sequence is TGTGCCAGCTCACCACTCGGGACAGGGGTGGGCGAGCAGTACTTC. Translation: CASSPLGTGVGEQYF. This chain links TRBV18 with TRBJ2-7; 10 positions match TRBD1. V was clipped by 1 base and J by 6 bases; unmatched bases: 6. Germline V gene data show CDR1 as KGHSH and CDR2 as LQKENI. The CDR3 loop spans 15 amino acids.

This clonotype was seen many times. V is TRBV11-2 and J is TRBJ2-7; 13 bases map to TRBD2. Germline-derived CDR1 and CDR2 are SGHAT and FQNNGV. V dropped 5 bases and J dropped 3; count of bases not matched to a gene: 13. This CDR3 has 18 residues. The CDR3 sequence is CASSAMERTSGSVYEQYF. Written as DNA, the CDR3 is TGTGCCAGCAGCGCAATGGAGAGGACTAGCGGGAGTGTCTACGAGCAGTACTTC.

This clonotype was observed many times. The V and J genes are TRBV5-6 and TRBJ1-2; 8 positions match TRBD1. Per germline, CDR1 SGHDT and CDR2 YYEEEE. CDR3 size: 14 residues. The junction had 6 bases not matched to a gene; V was cut back by 4 bases and J by 4 bases. CDR3 protein: CASSSRGLGYGYTF. CDR3 bases: TGTGCCAGCAGCAGCAGGGGGCTCGGCTATGGCTACACCTTC.

On this clonotype: A much larger clone sits a single nucleotide away, making a read error possible. V and J are TRBV20-1 and TRBJ2-1; 9 positions agree with TRBD2. The CDR3 runs 16 residues. Germline V gene lookup returns CDR1 DFQATT and CDR2 SNEGSKA (reference sequence). The CDR3 spells CTARDTLLAGLTEQFF. The CDR3, as DNA: TGCACTGCTAGAGATACCCTCCTAGCGGGACTAACTGAGCAGTTCTTC.

This clonotype came up a few times. The CDR3 region has the DNA TGCGCCAGCAGCTCAGGGGGGGCCACAGATACGCAGTATTTT. Its protein product is CASSSGGATDTQYF. The chain has TRBV5-1 and TRBJ2-3, with D perhaps being TRBD1 or TRBD2 (7 bases each). Trimming left V 3 bases short and J 2 bases short, with 10 bases between. Germline assignment: CDR1 SGHRS and CDR2 YFSETQ. The CDR3 consists of 14 residues.

The table lists this clonotype with a few counts. The chain employs TRBV5-1 and TRBJ2-3, with unresolved D. The V end lost 3 bases, the J end lost 4 bases, and 12 bases lay between the germline ends. This CDR3 contains 14 residues. Germline V gene data show CDR1 as SGHRS and CDR2 as YFSETQ. The CDR3 DNA is TGCGCCAGCAGCTATAACTCAGACCCAGATACGCAGTATTTT. Translated, it gives CASSYNSDPDTQYF.

This clonotype was detected only a few times. The V gene is TRBV6-1, the J gene TRBJ2-6, with D uncertain. Trimming left V 8 bases short and J 0 bases short, with 14 bases between. Germline CDR1 and CDR2: MNHNS and SASEGT. This CDR3 region has 16 residues. This CDR3 reads CASAIFTSSGANVLTF. The CDR3 DNA is TGTGCCAGCGCGATTTTTACGTCCTCTGGGGCCAACGTCCTGACTTTC.

The gene calls are TRBV27 and TRBJ2-5; D tentatively reads TRBD1 or TRBD2 (5 bases each). The CDR3 extends over 15 amino acids. Trimming left V 0 bases short and J 5 bases short, with 13 bases between. The germline V gene has CDR1 MNHEY and CDR2 SMNVEV (reference sequence). The DNA for the CDR3 is TGTGCCAGCAGTTTATCGTCGGCAGGGACGGAGACCCAGTACTTC. Protein: CASSLSSAGTETQYF.

The sample holds many counts of this clonotype. The rearrangement uses TRBV18 and TRBJ2-1; TRBD1 agrees at 7 bases. The V gene end was trimmed by 1 base and the J gene end by 1 base; junction bases not matched to a gene: 4. CDR1 is KGHSH, CDR2 LQKENI, per germline. The CDR3 covers 16 residues. In DNA, the CDR3 is TGTGCCAGCTCACCACGGACAGGCGGGTCCTACAATGAGCAGTTCTTC. Residues: CASSPRTGGSYNEQFF.

For this clonotype: This sequence may be a read error, since a much larger clone differs from it by one base. The chain combines TRBV7-2 with TRBJ2-3, with 12 bases matching TRBD2. Germline V CDR1 and CDR2: SGHTA, FQGNSA. This CDR3 is built from 16 residues. CDR3 amino acids: CDSSLVRTSGIDTQYF. The CDR3, as DNA: TGTGACAGCAGCTTAGTTCGGACTAGCGGGATAGATACGCAGTATTTT.

This clonotype has ten or more counts. This chain links TRBV11-2 with TRBJ2-3, with D possibly TRBD1 on 6 matching bases. Trimming pared 4 bases from V and 8 bases from J, leaving 13 bases between. The germline V gene encodes CDR1 SGHAT and CDR2 FQNNGV. CDR3 length: 13 residues. CDR3 sequence reads: CASSSQGYGTQYF. The DNA for the CDR3 is TGTGCCAGCAGCTCCCAGGGGTATGGTACGCAGTATTTT.

This clonotype was counted only a few times. The chain joins TRBV6-2 or TRBV6-3 to TRBJ2-4; D not resolved. Germline CDR1 reads MNHEY; CDR2 reads SVGEGT. The CDR3 is 17 amino acids. The V end lost 2 bases, the J end lost 0 bases, and 14 bases lay between the germline ends. Here the CDR3 DNA reads TGTGCCAGCAGTTACGTCGGTGAGGTCCTAGCCAAAAACATTCAGTACTTC. It yields the protein CASSYVGEVLAKNIQYF.

The V and J genes are TRBV7-1 and TRBJ2-5; 11 nucleotides match TRBD2. TRBV7-1 is placed among ORFs of uncertain function. The CDR3 extends over 16 amino acids. The junction had 4 bases not matched to a gene; V was cut back by 2 bases and J by 2 bases. CDR3 DNA sequence: TGTGCCAGCAGCTCAAGGACTAGCGGGCAACAAGAGACCCAGTACTTC. This codes for CASSSRTSGQQETQYF.

This sequence joins TRBV6-5 and TRBJ2-5; 9 positions agree with TRBD1. The CDR3 is 16 amino acids. The germline gives CDR1 MNHEY, CDR2 SVGAGI. Losses at the gene ends were 0 bases for V and 5 bases for J; bases not matched to a gene: 7. DNA of the CDR3: TGTGCCAGCAGTTACTCGAGGACAGGGGCCGTTGAGACCCAGTACTTC. Encoded protein: CASSYSRTGAVETQYF.

The rearrangement joins TRBV4-3 to TRBJ2-7; 8 nucleotides match TRBD2. Per the germline V gene, CDR1 is LGHNA and CDR2 is YSLEER. J lost 2 bases, V lost 4 bases, and 7 bases had no gene match. This CDR3 has 15 amino acids. The DNA of the CDR3 is TGCGCCAGCAGCCTGCTGGCGGGAGGCCCCTACGAGCAGTACTTC. This gives the protein CASSLLAGGPYEQYF.

A remark on this clonotype: This sequence may be a read error, since a much larger clone differs from it by one base. Given the absence of the conserved phenylalanine or tryptophan at the CDR3 end, a read error is likely. In DNA form, the CDR3 reads TGCAGTGCCAGAACCGGGGGTAGCACTGAAGCTTTCTCT. It is translated as CSARTGGSTEAFS. The rearrangement uses TRBV20-1 and TRBJ1-1, with TRBD1 as a possible D gene (5 bases). V was cut by 6 bases and J by 4 bases, with 15 bases left in between. CDR3 length equals 13 residues. Germline V lookup: CDR1 DFQATT, CDR2 SNEGSKA (reference sequence).

This clonotype was seen a handful of times. This chain links TRBV6-2 or TRBV6-3 with TRBJ2-7, with TRBD2 matching over 8 bases. CDR1 is MNHEY and CDR2 is SVGEGT in the germline V gene. V shed 0 bases and J 4 bases; nucleotides not matched to a gene: 8. This CDR3 is built from 16 residues. This CDR3 is CASSYSQRELGYEQYF. For the CDR3, the DNA is TGTGCCAGCAGTTACTCGCAGCGGGAGTTAGGTTACGAGCAGTACTTC.